The 25 T cell receptor beta chains below were found in one sample sequenced in a study of T cell responses to AZD1222 COVID-19 vaccine. Libraries were prepared by immunoSEQ multiplex PCR; TCRdb keeps only in-frame clonotypes and omits some of them. The sample has about 140,000 clones, 88% seen once; the top ten hold approximately 3.7%. Material: peripheral blood, obtained on day 0 of AZD1222 vaccination. The source is an adult in good health.

The chain joins TRBV7-6 to TRBJ2-2; TRBD1 matches 7 bases. V trimming: 5 bases; J trimming: 4 bases; junction bases outside the gene matches: 13. CDR1 is SGHVS and CDR2 is FNYEAQ in the germline V gene. The CDR3 has 17 amino acids. The CDR3 nucleotides are TGTGCCAGCAGCCTGAACTTTCAGGGGGTAACCACCGGGGAGCTGTTTTTT. Protein product: CASSLNFQGVTTGELFF.

The gene calls are TRBV7-9 and TRBJ2-7, with TRBD1 identical over 7 bases. The CDR3 loop spans 14 amino acids. J was trimmed by 4 bases and V by 4 bases; bases with no gene match: 7. Germline CDR1 SEHNR, CDR2 FQNEAQ (reference sequence). CDR3 sequence: CASSYGQVGYEQYF. CDR3 DNA sequence: TGTGCCAGCAGCTACGGACAGGTAGGATACGAGCAGTACTTC.

The V gene is TRBV9, the J gene TRBJ2-1, with D possibly being TRBD2 (5 bases). CDR3 length: 14 residues. Germline values: CDR1 SGDLS, CDR2 YYNGEE. Trimming cost V 5 bases and J 9 bases, with 18 bases left between them. DNA of the CDR3: TGTGCCAGCAGTCAGGACTCGTCCGCCGGTGAGCAGTTCTTC. As protein: CASSQDSSAGEQFF.

This chain links TRBV3-1 (or the pseudogene TRBV3-2) with TRBJ2-1; 8 nucleotides line up with TRBD2. Germline loops: CDR1 LGHDT, CDR2 YNNKEL (reference sequence). Trimming took 2 bases from V and 10 from J; bases not matched to a gene: 13. The CDR3 totals 16 residues. The CDR3 loop is CASSQPPSGPSREQFF. The CDR3 DNA reads as TGTGCCAGCAGCCAACCCCCTAGCGGGCCCTCCAGGGAGCAGTTCTTC.

The V gene is TRBV7-9, the J gene TRBJ1-3; TRBD1 agrees at 8 bases. The CDR3 totals 15 residues. The V gene end was trimmed by 3 bases and the J gene end by 4 bases; junction bases not matched to a gene: 5. The germline V gene has CDR1 SEHNR and CDR2 FQNEAQ (reference sequence). This CDR3 is CASSLGRGRGNTIYF. The CDR3 DNA sequence: TGTGCCAGCAGCTTGGGCAGGGGGCGCGGAAACACCATATATTTT.

The V and J genes are TRBV19 and TRBJ2-7, with 7 bases that match TRBD2. The V and J ends lost 3 bases and 4 bases, in that order; junction bases with no gene match: 9. CDR3 length: 15 amino acids. Germline values: CDR1 LNHDA, CDR2 SQIVND (reference sequence). This CDR3 reads CASSIPSGKVYEQYF. For the CDR3, the DNA is TGTGCCAGTAGTATCCCCAGCGGGAAAGTTTACGAGCAGTACTTC.

The chain is built from TRBV5-1 and TRBJ1-1; D is perhaps TRBD1 (6 bases). In germline, CDR1 is SGHRS, CDR2 YFSETQ. This CDR3 spans 15 amino acids. Trimming removed 3 bases from V and 5 bases from J, with 17 bases in between. CDR3 sequence: CASSWGTGMETEAFF. In DNA form, the CDR3 reads TGCGCCAGCAGCTGGGGAACAGGGATGGAAACTGAAGCTTTCTTT.

This clone was observed once. The chain recombines TRBV7-2 with TRBJ1-5; 7 nucleotides agree with TRBD1. Germline V gene sequence: CDR1 SGHTA, CDR2 FQGNSA. V gave up 4 bases and J gave up 3 bases; unmatched junction bases: 9. The CDR3 is 16 amino acids. The CDR3 nucleotides read TGTGCCAGCAGCTCGGATACACAGGGGTTCAATCAGCCCCAGCATTTT. Its translation: CASSSDTQGFNQPQHF.

The rearrangement uses TRBV13 and TRBJ2-7, with D hard to call. There are 13 residues in the CDR3. From germline, CDR1 is PRHDT and CDR2 FYEKMQ (reference sequence). Trimming removed 5 bases at V and 0 bases at J, with 8 bases between. CDR3 protein: CASSAESSYEQYF. CDR3 bases: TGTGCCAGCAGCGCCGAAAGCTCCTACGAGCAGTACTTC.

This chain joins TRBV18 and TRBJ2-7; 9 bases align to TRBD1. The germline gives CDR1 KGHSH, CDR2 LQKENI. The CDR3 consists of 14 residues. Germline trimming cut 6 bases from V and 7 bases from J; bases unmatched to any gene: 10. The CDR3 is CASSRGQGIEEQYF. CDR3 sequence (DNA): TGTGCCAGCTCGCGAGGACAGGGGATTGAGGAGCAGTACTTC. The full variable domain, in which reference TRBV18 and TRBJ2-7 provide the parts outside the CDR3, is NAGVMQNPRHLVRRRGQEARLRCSPMKGHSHVYWYRQLPEEGLKFMVYLQKENIIDESGMPKERFSAEFPKEGPSILRIQQVVRGDSAAYFCASSRGQGIEEQYFGPGTRLTVT.

The count of this clone is one. The CDR3 region has the DNA TGTGCCTGGAGTCCCCTAGCGGGAGGGCCCGGCGGGGAGCTGTTTTTT. Translated, it gives CAWSPLAGGPGGELFF. V and J are TRBV30 and TRBJ2-2; 12 positions agree with TRBD2. The ends lost 2 bases at V and 7 bases at J; junction bases unmatched: 8. Germline CDR1 GTSNPN, CDR2 SVGIG (reference sequence). The CDR3 has 16 residues.

This rearrangement joins TRBV7-2 to TRBJ1-2; D remains unclear. Germline V gene data show CDR1 as SGHTA and CDR2 as FQGNSA. Between the trimmed V and J ends, which lost 1 base and 2 bases, there was a span of 8 bases. The CDR3 is made up of 14 amino acids. The CDR3 sequence is CASSLGPQNYGYTF. In nucleotides, the CDR3 is TGTGCCAGCAGCTTAGGGCCGCAAAACTATGGCTACACCTTC.

This chain uses TRBV7-9 with TRBJ1-5; D is unclear. This CDR3 has 12 residues. Trimming cost V 4 bases and J 5 bases, with 6 bases left between them. Germline V lookup: CDR1 SEHNR, CDR2 FQNEAQ (reference sequence). The CDR3 loop reads CASSSLHQPQHF. DNA for the CDR3: TGTGCCAGCAGCTCCCTCCATCAGCCCCAGCATTTT.

The chain recombines TRBV4-3 with TRBJ2-7, with D tentatively TRBD1 or TRBD2 (5 bases each). Per germline, CDR1 LGHNA and CDR2 YSLEER. The germline V and J ends were trimmed by 3 bases and 4 bases, with 22 bases remaining between them. This CDR3 spans 17 amino acids. The CDR3 DNA reads TGCGCCAGCAGCCATTTCAATCCGGGACGGACTTTTTACGAGCAGTACTTC. Its protein is CASSHFNPGRTFYEQYF.

The chain recombines TRBV15 with TRBJ2-3, with TRBD2 matching over 10 bases. CDR1 and CDR2 from the germline V gene are LNHNV and YYDKDF (reference sequence). This CDR3 is built from 19 residues. J gave up 5 bases and V 0 bases, and 14 bases lay outside the gene matches. CDR3: CATSRDPYGLAGVVDTQYF. As DNA, the CDR3 is TGTGCCACCAGCAGAGATCCCTATGGGCTAGCGGGAGTGGTAGATACGCAGTATTTT.

The rearrangement links TRBV14 to TRBJ1-2; D is uncertain. With 0 bases removed from V and 4 bases from J, the gap between germline ends came to 6 bases. Germline lookup yields CDR1 SGHDN and CDR2 FVKESK. The CDR3 is 13 amino acids. This CDR3 reads CASSQDHFYGYTF. CDR3 nucleotides: TGTGCCAGCAGCCAAGATCACTTCTATGGCTACACCTTC.

This chain connects TRBV19 to TRBJ2-7, with D possibly being TRBD1 (6 bases). The CDR3 length is 14 residues. The V and J ends lost 6 bases and 2 bases respectively, with 14 bases between them. Germline V gene data show CDR1 as LNHDA and CDR2 as SQIVND (reference sequence). In DNA form, the CDR3 reads TGTGCCAGTAGCCCCCTGACAGGCGCCTACGAGCAGTACTTC. As protein: CASSPLTGAYEQYF.

V gene TRBV7-2 combines with J gene TRBJ2-3, with D unclear. The CDR3 length is 15 residues. The germline V gene encodes CDR1 SGHTA and CDR2 FQGNSA. V lost 1 base to trimming and J lost 0 bases, with 8 bases between them. Written as DNA, the CDR3 is TGTGCCAGCAGCTTAGAACTTGTTAGCACAGATACGCAGTATTTT. Its protein is CASSLELVSTDTQYF.

The V call is TRBV19, the J call TRBJ2-2; D might be TRBD1 (5 bases). Germline V CDR1 and CDR2: LNHDA, SQIVND (reference sequence). This CDR3 comprises 14 residues. Trimming pared 3 bases from V and 5 bases from J, leaving 10 bases between. CDR3 in amino acids: CASSMGQQTGELFF. The CDR3 DNA sequence: TGTGCCAGTAGTATGGGGCAGCAAACCGGGGAGCTGTTTTTT.

This clone appeared once. The V and J genes are TRBV7-3 and TRBJ2-2; D tentatively reads TRBD1 or TRBD2 (5 bases each). V lost 2 bases to trimming and J lost 0 bases, with 7 bases between them. From germline, CDR1 is SGHTA and CDR2 FQGTGA. This CDR3 is built from 15 residues. The chain's CDR3 is CASSLLGANTGELFF. Written as DNA, the CDR3 is TGTGCCAGCAGCTTATTGGGGGCGAACACCGGGGAGCTGTTTTTT.

The chain has TRBV6-2 or TRBV6-3 and TRBJ2-1, with D tentatively TRBD1 (6 bases). Germline V lookup: CDR1 MNHEY, CDR2 SVGEGT. V lost 8 bases, J lost 5 bases, and 19 bases lay in between. The CDR3 sequence is 15 residues long. The CDR3 spells CASRFTGLQNNEQFF. The CDR3 DNA reads as TGTGCCAGCCGTTTTACAGGGCTTCAGAACAATGAGCAGTTCTTC.

The genes are TRBV7-9 and TRBJ1-5; D uncertain. V dropped 5 bases and J dropped 5 bases, with 13 bases sitting between them. CDR1 is SEHNR, CDR2 FQNEAQ, per germline (reference sequence). The CDR3 runs 14 residues. The CDR3 region has the DNA TGTGCCAGCAGCCCGACAACCGAGCATCAGCCCCAGCATTTT. Its protein product is CASSPTTEHQPQHF. The full variable domain, its missing parts supplied by reference TRBV7-9 and TRBJ1-5, is DTGVSQNPRHKITKRGQNVTFRCDPISEHNRLYWYRQTLGQGPEFLTYFQNEAQLEKSRLLSDRFSAERPKGSFSTLEIQRTEQGDSAMYLCASSPTTEHQPQHFGDGTRLSIL.

This clone was counted ten times or more. The chain combines TRBV15 with TRBJ1-5; D remains unclear. Germline CDR1 and CDR2: LNHNV and YYDKDF (reference sequence). The CDR3 contains 12 residues. V was shortened by 5 bases and J by 4 bases, with 6 bases between the two germline ends. The CDR3 DNA is TGTGCCACCAGCTATGGGAATCAGCCCCAGCATTTT. Protein sequence: CATSYGNQPQHF.

As to this clone: The limits of the CDR3 on the DNA are not certain, so only TCRdb's listed CDR3 is given. This chain connects TRBV18 to TRBJ1-2. Germline V CDR1 and CDR2: KGHSH, LQKENI. The CDR3 is made up of 12 amino acids, end residues included. The CDR3 sequence: CASSPFGDGYTF.

The V and J genes are TRBV3-1 (or the pseudogene TRBV3-2) and TRBJ2-3; D may be TRBD2 (6 bases). This CDR3 spans 14 amino acids. V gave up 1 base and J gave up 3 bases, with 8 bases separating them. Germline loops: CDR1 LGHDT, CDR2 YNNKEL (reference sequence). The CDR3 loop is CASSQGRGTDTQYF. As DNA, the CDR3 is TGTGCCAGCAGCCAAGGGAGGGGAACAGATACGCAGTATTTT.